The entry below gives a single T cell receptor beta chain sequence along with its context. No conserved phenylalanine or tryptophan ends this CDR3, so it is likely a read error. The germline CDR1 and CDR2 sequences are SEHNR and FQNEAQ (reference sequence). This CDR3 is built from 11 residues. Trimming took off 5 bases at V and 4 bases at J, with 5 bases between the two ends. Construction of the TCR beta libraries employed iRepertoire HTBI primers in conjunction with Arm-PCR of CDR3 regions. TCRdb redid the calling of the multiplex PCR reads with MiXCR, one entry per CDR3 protein. The sample yields about 340,000 distinct CDR3 sequences, around a fifth seen once. The data originate from a study of regulatory T cells in long-lasting Graves disease. Time point of the sample: persistent/refractory GD, antithyroid drugs over 5 years with positive TRAb. Isolated PBMC RNA provided the starting material for the TCR library.

This receptor was identified in a female donor with Graves disease. The sample in question was peripheral blood mononuclear cells (PBMCs), obtained when the disease was refractory, from a patient treated with antithyroid drugs. The genes are TRBV7-9 and TRBJ1-1; unclear D gene. The CDR3 DNA follows: TGTGCCAGCAGCCCATCCACTGAAGCTTTCCTT. It translates to CASSPSTEAFL.